Shown below are 22 T cell receptor beta chains from a single sample sequenced in a study of CXCR3-negative and CXCR3-positive naive CD8 T cells. These receptors have no known antigen. Study findings and constraints: CXCR3-positive naive cells had more hydrophobic TRB CDR3s than CXCR3-negative naive cells.

UMI-labeled 5' RACE yielded the TRB cDNA libraries. With the 5' RACE reads reprocessed, TCRdb shows one record per CDR3 protein and no DNA. Its table lists just under 65,000 distinct CDR3 sequences. Sequencing was carried out using naive CXCR3+ CD8+ T cells from blood. Described subset: CD45RO-CCR7+CD27+CD95- naive CD8+ T cells expressing CXCR3 (TNR3+). These receptors all stem from a human donor in good health. Some clones in this sample may be carry-over from other donors' samples.

The gene calls are TRBV29-1 and TRBJ1-2; TCRdb selects TRBD1, and the lack of DNA leaves this call unchecked. The germline CDR1 and CDR2 sequences are SQVTM and ANQGSEA. The CDR3 loop spans 11 amino acids. The chain's CDR3 is CSGVGADGYTF.

The rearrangement uses TRBV28 and TRBJ2-1; lacking DNA, the TRBD1 call made by TCRdb goes unchecked. CDR1 is MDHEN, CDR2 SYDVKM, per germline. The CDR3 has 15 amino acids. CDR3 amino acids: CASNRQWVLYNEQFF. Using reference TRBV28 and TRBJ2-1 for the parts outside the CDR3, the full variable domain is DVKVTQSSRYLVKRTGEKVFLECVQDMDHENMFWYRQDPGLGLRLIYFSYDVKMKEKGDIPEGYSVSREKKERFSLILESASTNQTSMYLCASNRQWVLYNEQFFGPGTRLTVL.

The chain carries TRBV2 and TRBJ1-1; lacking DNA, the TRBD1 call made by TCRdb goes unchecked. The CDR3 runs to 13 residues. Germline CDR1 and CDR2: SNHLY and FYNNEI. The CDR3 sequence is CASSGRGSTEAFF. Using reference TRBV2 and TRBJ1-1 for the parts outside the CDR3, the full variable domain is EPEVTQTPSHQVTQMGQEVILRCVPISNHLYFYWYRQILGQKVEFLVSFYNNEISEKSEIFDDQFSVERPDGSNFTLKIRSTKLEDSAMYFCASSGRGSTEAFFGQGTRLTVV.

V gene TRBV7-2 combines with J gene TRBJ2-7. The germline gives CDR1 SGHTA, CDR2 FQGNSA. The CDR3 has 13 residues. The chain's CDR3 is CASSLNRDYEQYF.

Considering frequency, this clonotype is medium-sized. V gene TRBV7-8 combines with J gene TRBJ2-1; TCRdb picks TRBD1, but there is no DNA to check that call. Germline CDR1 and CDR2: SGHVS and FQNEAQ. The CDR3 covers 15 residues. The CDR3 region is CASSLLGGGRNEQFF.

The J gene is TRBJ2-5, the V gene TRBV5-1. The CDR3 runs to 14 residues. Germline assignment: CDR1 SGHRS and CDR2 YFSETQ. The CDR3 sequence is CASSSALKGETQYF.

V and J are TRBV10-3 and TRBJ2-3. Germline CDR1 and CDR2: ENHRY and SYGVKD. CDR3 size: 14 residues. CDR3 amino acids: CAISERTDTDTQYF.

V usage is TRBV29-1 and J usage is TRBJ2-5; the TRBD2 assignment by TCRdb is unverifiable without DNA. Germline assignment: CDR1 SQVTM and CDR2 ANQGSEA. The CDR3 runs to 16 residues. CDR3 protein: CSVDGTSGGPEETQYF.

The chain carries TRBV6-6 and TRBJ2-5; there is no DNA to check the TCRdb D call of TRBD1. The germline V gene has CDR1 MNHNY and CDR2 SVGAGI (reference sequence). CDR3 length: 14 amino acids. The CDR3 loop reads CASSPLTEKEAQYF.

The rearrangement uses TRBV6-2 or TRBV6-3 and TRBJ2-3; the TRBD1 assignment by TCRdb is unverifiable without DNA. The CDR3 consists of 17 residues. CDR1 MNHEY and CDR2 SVGEGT come from the germline V gene. CDR3 loop: CASSYTKVQGESDTQYF.

V is TRBV20-1 and J is TRBJ1-1; TCRdb reports TRBD1, a call that lacks DNA to check it against. Germline V lookup: CDR1 DFQATT, CDR2 SNEGSKA (reference sequence). The CDR3 contains 13 residues. The CDR3: CSATTDLNTEAFF.

The chain couples TRBV3-1 to TRBJ2-1; TCRdb returns TRBD2, unconfirmable since there is no DNA. Germline V gene sequence: CDR1 LGHDT, CDR2 YNNKEL (reference sequence). The length of the CDR3 is 14 residues. Here the CDR3 reads CASSQEGASAEQFF.

V gene TRBV3-1 combines with J gene TRBJ2-1; lacking DNA, the TRBD1 call made by TCRdb goes unchecked. CDR3 length equals 15 residues. From germline, CDR1 is LGHDT and CDR2 YNNKEL (reference sequence). The CDR3 loop is CASSQGGGGYNEQFF.

The chain uses TRBV10-2 and TRBJ1-1. The CDR3 is 13 amino acids. Germline loops: CDR1 WSHSY, CDR2 SAAADI. The CDR3 sequence is CASRDSWHTEAFF.

V usage is TRBV20-1 and J usage is TRBJ2-1; no DNA is available, so the TRBD2 call from TCRdb remains unchecked. Germline CDR1 is DFQATT and CDR2 is SNEGSKA (reference sequence). The CDR3 is made up of 15 amino acids. CDR3 region: CSAGRVDLSYNEQFF.

This clonotype counts as medium-sized by frequency. The V gene is TRBV29-1, the J gene TRBJ2-7; TCRdb's D call of TRBD1 is untestable without DNA. The CDR3 totals 12 residues. From germline, CDR1 is SQVTM and CDR2 ANQGSEA. The CDR3: CSVVGTLYEQYF.

V and J are TRBV29-1 and TRBJ2-2; TCRdb names TRBD1, which stays unverified in the absence of DNA. Germline lookup yields CDR1 SQVTM and CDR2 ANQGSEA. The CDR3 sequence is 13 residues long. CDR3 region: CSATPQGAGELFF.

The chain employs TRBV4-3 and TRBJ1-5. Germline V gene lookup returns CDR1 LGHNA and CDR2 YSLEER. This CDR3 is built from 16 residues. The CDR3 here is CASSQELITENQPQHF.

The gene calls are TRBV4-3 and TRBJ1-4; the D gene TCRdb calls, TRBD1, cannot be checked with no DNA. The CDR3 runs 18 residues. Germline V lookup: CDR1 LGHNA, CDR2 YSLEER. CDR3 residues: CASSQDSTTAATNEKLFF.

This chain uses TRBV20-1 with TRBJ2-1. The germline CDR1 and CDR2 sequences are DFQATT and SNEGSKA (reference sequence). CDR3 length: 14 residues. This CDR3 reads CSARGQPDYNEQFF.

V and J are TRBV12-3 or TRBV12-4 and TRBJ2-7; as DNA is missing, the TRBD1 call by TCRdb cannot be tested. The CDR3 contains 14 residues. CDR3: CASRGQGSPYEQYF.

The chain has TRBV28 and TRBJ1-4. The CDR3 is 17 residues long. Germline V CDR1 and CDR2: MDHEN, SYDVKM. The CDR3 spells CASSLGRGRSTNEKLFF.